This TCR beta chain was captured by sequencing in a study of blood T cells in healthy people across ages. Combining a sample-barcoded 5' primer with a J-beta primer mix, a second PCR ran for about 6 to 11 cycles. TCRdb passed the 5' RACE reads through MiXCR, listing each CDR3 protein once. Of 550,000 to 800,000 distinct CDR3 sequences detected, 32% appear once; the ten largest clones hold approximately 15%. Findings and caveats of the study: Expanded clonotype changes were possibly confounded by unknown donor CMV status.

The J segment lost 13 bases and the V segment lost 5 bases, leaving 14 bases of the junction unmatched. The CDR3 spans 14 residues. Per-sample PBMC isolation yielded at least 6.5 million cells. This clonotype was observed a few times. As yet, its antigen is unknown. Just one base apart from a much larger clone, this may be a read error. The receptor was derived from a woman over 75 in good health. Sample: blood. The rearrangement links TRBV12-3 or TRBV12-4 to TRBJ2-1; TRBD1 agrees at 7 bases. The CDR3 loop is CASSPPGRGQTQFF. CDR3 in DNA: TGTGCCAGCAGTCCACCGGGCAGGGGACAGACCCAGTTCTTC.